This TCR beta chain was identified in a study of CD8 T cells in ankylosing spondylitis. The study's findings and limits: For ankylosing spondylitis blood, a TCR beta motif of roughly 8 highly homologous variants appeared characteristic. Disease-linked clones reportedly concentrated significantly in matched ankylosing spondylitis synovial fluid.

TCRdb processed the 5' RACE reads anew with MiXCR; each CDR3 protein has one entry. The sample records around 130,000 distinct CDR3 sequences, 17% being singletons. CDR1 and CDR2 from the germline V gene are SGHVS and FNYEAQ. The CDR3 has 15 amino acids. Trimming cost V 1 base and J 0 bases, with 10 bases left between them. Note on this clonotype: No antigen is known for it.

The chain has TRBV7-6 and TRBJ2-7; perhaps TRBD2 as D (6 bases). The clonotype was recovered from a male donor with ankylosing spondylitis. The specimen sequenced was blood, either unsorted or a sorted T cell fraction (not recorded which). The DNA for the CDR3 is TGTGCCAGCAGCTTAGGCGGGGAAAGCTCCTACGAGCAGTACTTC. It yields the protein CASSLGGESSYEQYF.